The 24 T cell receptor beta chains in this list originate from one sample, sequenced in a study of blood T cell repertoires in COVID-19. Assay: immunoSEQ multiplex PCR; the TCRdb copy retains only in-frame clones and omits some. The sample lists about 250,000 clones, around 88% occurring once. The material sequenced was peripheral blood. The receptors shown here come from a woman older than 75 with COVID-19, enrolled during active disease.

DNA for the CDR3: TGTGCCAGCTCACCACTGACAGCTACCTTAACCGGGGAGCTGTTTTTT. It encodes CASSPLTATLTGELFF. This chain links TRBV18 with TRBJ2-2; the D gene is possibly TRBD1 (5 bases). Trimming cost V 1 base and J 5 bases, with 14 bases left between them. Germline V gives CDR1 KGHSH, CDR2 LQKENI. The CDR3 is 16 residues long.

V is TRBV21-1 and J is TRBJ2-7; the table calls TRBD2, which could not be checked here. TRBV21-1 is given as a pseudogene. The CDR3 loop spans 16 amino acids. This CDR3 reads CASSVHLAGGPHEQYV. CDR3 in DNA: TGTGCCAGCAGCGTACATTTAGCGGGGGGGCCCCACGAGCAGTACGTC.

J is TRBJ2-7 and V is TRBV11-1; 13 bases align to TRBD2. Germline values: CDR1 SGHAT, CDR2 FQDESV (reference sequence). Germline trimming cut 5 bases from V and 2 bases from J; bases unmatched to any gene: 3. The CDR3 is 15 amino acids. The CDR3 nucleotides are TGTGCCAGCAGCCTTGGGACTAGCGGGGCCTACGAGCAGTACGTC. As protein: CASSLGTSGAYEQYV.

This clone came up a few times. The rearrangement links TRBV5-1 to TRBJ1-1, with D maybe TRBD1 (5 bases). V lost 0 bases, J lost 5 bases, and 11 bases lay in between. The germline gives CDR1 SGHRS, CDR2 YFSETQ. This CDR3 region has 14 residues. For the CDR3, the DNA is TGCGCCAGCAGCTTGGCTGGGGCGCGGACTGAAGCTTTCTTT. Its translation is CASSLAGARTEAFF. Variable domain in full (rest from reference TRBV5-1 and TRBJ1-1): KAGVTQTPRYLIKTRGQQVTLSCSPISGHRSVSWYQQTPGQGLQFLFEYFSETQRNKGNFPGRFSGRQFSNSRSEMNVSTLELGDSALYLCASSLAGARTEAFFGQGTRLTVV.

The CDR3 bases are TGTGCCAGTGGAACAGGGGGCTCATCCAACTATGGCTACACCTTC. The encoded protein is CASGTGGSSNYGYTF. The rearrangement links TRBV6-5 to TRBJ1-2, with TRBD1 identical over 9 bases. The CDR3 totals 15 residues. Trimming removed 9 bases from V and 2 bases from J; junction bases left unmatched: 10. CDR1 MNHEY and CDR2 SVGAGI come from the germline V gene.

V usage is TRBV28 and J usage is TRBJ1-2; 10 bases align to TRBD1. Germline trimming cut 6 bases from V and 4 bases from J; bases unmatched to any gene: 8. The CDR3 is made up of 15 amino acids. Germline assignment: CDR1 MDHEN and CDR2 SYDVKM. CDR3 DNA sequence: TGTGCCAGCAGAAGACAGGGGGCGATGGGCTATGGCTACACCTTC. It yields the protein CASRRQGAMGYGYTF.

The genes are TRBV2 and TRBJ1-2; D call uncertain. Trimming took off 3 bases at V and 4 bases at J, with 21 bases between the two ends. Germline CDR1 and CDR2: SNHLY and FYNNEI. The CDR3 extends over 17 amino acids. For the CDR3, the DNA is TGTGCCAGCAGTGATGGGAGGGAAGTGGCCCTAGTCTATGGCTACACCTTC. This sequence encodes CASSDGREVALVYGYTF.

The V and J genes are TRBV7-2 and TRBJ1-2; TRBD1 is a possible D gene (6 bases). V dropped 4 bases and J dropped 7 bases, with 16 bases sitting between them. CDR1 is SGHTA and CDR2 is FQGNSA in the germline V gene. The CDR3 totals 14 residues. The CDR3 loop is CASSSSNTGSGYTF. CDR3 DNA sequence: TGTGCCAGCAGCTCCTCAAACACAGGGAGTGGCTACACCTTC.

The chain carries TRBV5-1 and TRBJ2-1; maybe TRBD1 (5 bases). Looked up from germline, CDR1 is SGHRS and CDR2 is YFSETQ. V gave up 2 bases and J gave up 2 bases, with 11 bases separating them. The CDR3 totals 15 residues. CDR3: CASSFQGSTYNEQFF. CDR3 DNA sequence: TGCGCCAGCAGCTTCCAGGGTTCTACCTACAATGAGCAGTTCTTC. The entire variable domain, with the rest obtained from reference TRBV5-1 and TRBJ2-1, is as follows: KAGVTQTPRYLIKTRGQQVTLSCSPISGHRSVSWYQQTPGQGLQFLFEYFSETQRNKGNFPGRFSGRQFSNSRSEMNVSTLELGDSALYLCASSFQGSTYNEQFFGPGTRLTVL.

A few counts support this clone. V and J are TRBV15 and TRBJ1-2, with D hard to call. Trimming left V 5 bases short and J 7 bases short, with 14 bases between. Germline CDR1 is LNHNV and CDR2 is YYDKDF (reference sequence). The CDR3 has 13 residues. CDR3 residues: CATSASTSFGYTF. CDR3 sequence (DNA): TGTGCCACCAGCGCTTCGACATCTTTTGGCTACACCTTC.

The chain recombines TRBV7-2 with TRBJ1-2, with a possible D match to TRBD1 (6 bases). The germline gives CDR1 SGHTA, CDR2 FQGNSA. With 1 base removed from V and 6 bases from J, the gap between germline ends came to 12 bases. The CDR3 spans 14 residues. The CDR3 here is CASSLEQGRNGYTF. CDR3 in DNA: TGTGCCAGCAGCTTAGAACAGGGAAGGAATGGCTACACCTTC.

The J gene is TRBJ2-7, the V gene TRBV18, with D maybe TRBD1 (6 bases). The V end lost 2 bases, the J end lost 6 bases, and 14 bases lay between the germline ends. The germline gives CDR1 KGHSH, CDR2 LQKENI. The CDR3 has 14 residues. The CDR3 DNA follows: TGTGCCAGCTCACCATTCGAGACAGGTGTCGAGCAGTACTTC. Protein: CASSPFETGVEQYF.

The CDR3 DNA sequence: TGTGCCAGCAGCAGCAGGGCCGGAAACACCATATATTTT. Amino acid sequence: CASSSRAGNTIYF. The rearrangement links TRBV7-2 to TRBJ1-3, with a tentative D call TRBD1 (5 bases). In germline, CDR1 is SGHTA, CDR2 FQGNSA. CDR3 length equals 13 residues. Trimming stripped 5 bases from V and 4 bases from J, with 9 bases between.

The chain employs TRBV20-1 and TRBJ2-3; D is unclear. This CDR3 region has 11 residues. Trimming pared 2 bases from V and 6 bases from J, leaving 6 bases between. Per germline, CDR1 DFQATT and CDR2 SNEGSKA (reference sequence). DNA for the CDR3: TGCAGTGCTAGAAATCCGGATACGCAGTATTTT. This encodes CSARNPDTQYF.

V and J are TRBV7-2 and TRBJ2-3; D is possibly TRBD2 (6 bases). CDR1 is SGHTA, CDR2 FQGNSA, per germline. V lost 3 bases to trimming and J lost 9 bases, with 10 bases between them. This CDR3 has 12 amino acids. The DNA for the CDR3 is TGTGCCAGCAGCTTGGAGGGTGGAACGCAGTATTTT. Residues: CASSLEGGTQYF.

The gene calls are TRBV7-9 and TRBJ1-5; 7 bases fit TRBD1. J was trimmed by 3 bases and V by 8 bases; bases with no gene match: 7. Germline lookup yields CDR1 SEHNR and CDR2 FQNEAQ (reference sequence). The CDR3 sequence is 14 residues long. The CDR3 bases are TGTGCCAGCGCAAGACAGGGAAACAATCAGCCCCAGCATTTT. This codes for CASARQGNNQPQHF.

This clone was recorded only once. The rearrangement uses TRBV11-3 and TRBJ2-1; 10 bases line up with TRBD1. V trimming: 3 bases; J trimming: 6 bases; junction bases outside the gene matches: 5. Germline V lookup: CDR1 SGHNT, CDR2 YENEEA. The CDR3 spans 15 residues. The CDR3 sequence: CASSFGTGVINEQFF. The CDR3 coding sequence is TGTGCCAGCAGCTTCGGGACAGGGGTAATCAATGAGCAGTTCTTC.

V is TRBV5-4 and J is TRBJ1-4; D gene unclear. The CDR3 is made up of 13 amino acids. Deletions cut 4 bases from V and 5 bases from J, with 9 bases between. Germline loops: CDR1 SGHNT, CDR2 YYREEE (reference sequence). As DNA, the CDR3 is TGTGCCAGCAGCCGAGGGTCGAATGAAAAACTGTTTTTT. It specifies CASSRGSNEKLFF. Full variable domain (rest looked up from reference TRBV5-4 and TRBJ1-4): ETGVTQSPTHLIKTRGQQVTLRCSSQSGHNTVSWYQQALGQGPQFIFQYYREEENGRGNFPPRFSGLQFPNYSSELNVNALELDDSALYLCASSRGSNEKLFFGSGTQLSVL.

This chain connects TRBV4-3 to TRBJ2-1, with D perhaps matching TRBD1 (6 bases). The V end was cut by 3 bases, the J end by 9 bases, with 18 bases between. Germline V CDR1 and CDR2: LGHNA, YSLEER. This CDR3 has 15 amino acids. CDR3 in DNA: TGCGCCAGCAGCCACCCGTCAACAGGGTCGGGTGAGCAGTTCTTC. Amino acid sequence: CASSHPSTGSGEQFF.

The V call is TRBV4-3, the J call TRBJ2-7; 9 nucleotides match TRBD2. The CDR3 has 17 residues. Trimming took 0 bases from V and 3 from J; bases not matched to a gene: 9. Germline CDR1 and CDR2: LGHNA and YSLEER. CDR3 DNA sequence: TGCGCCAGCAGCCAAGAGGTAGCGGGGGTCCCCAACTACGAGCAGTACTTC. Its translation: CASSQEVAGVPNYEQYF.

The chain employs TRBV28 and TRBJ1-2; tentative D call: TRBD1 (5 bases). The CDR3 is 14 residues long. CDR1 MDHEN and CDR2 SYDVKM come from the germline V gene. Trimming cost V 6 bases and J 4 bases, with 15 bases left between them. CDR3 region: CASSLPSQVYGYTF. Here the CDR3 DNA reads TGTGCCAGCAGCCTCCCCTCACAGGTCTATGGCTACACCTTC.

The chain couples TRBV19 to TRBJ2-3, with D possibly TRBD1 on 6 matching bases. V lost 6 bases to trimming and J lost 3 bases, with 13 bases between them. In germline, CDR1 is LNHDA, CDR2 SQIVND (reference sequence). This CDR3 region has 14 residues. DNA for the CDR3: TGTGCCAGTAGGGGGGCTAGTATGACAGATACGCAGTATTTT. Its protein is CASRGASMTDTQYF.

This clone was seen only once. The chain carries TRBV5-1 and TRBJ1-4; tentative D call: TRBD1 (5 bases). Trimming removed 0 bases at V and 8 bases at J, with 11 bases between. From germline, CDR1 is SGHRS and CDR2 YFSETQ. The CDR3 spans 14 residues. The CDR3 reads CASSLVGAGEKLFF. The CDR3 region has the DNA TGCGCCAGCAGCTTGGTAGGGGCTGGGGAAAAACTGTTTTTT. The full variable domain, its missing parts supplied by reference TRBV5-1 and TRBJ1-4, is KAGVTQTPRYLIKTRGQQVTLSCSPISGHRSVSWYQQTPGQGLQFLFEYFSETQRNKGNFPGRFSGRQFSNSRSEMNVSTLELGDSALYLCASSLVGAGEKLFFGSGTQLSVL.

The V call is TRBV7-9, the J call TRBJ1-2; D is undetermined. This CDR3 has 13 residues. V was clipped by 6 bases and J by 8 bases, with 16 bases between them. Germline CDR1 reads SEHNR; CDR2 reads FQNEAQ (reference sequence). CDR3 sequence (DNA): TGTGCCAGCAGGGAGGCAACGGCGGTAGGCTACACCTTC. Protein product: CASREATAVGYTF.